This TCR beta chain was identified during a study of a mutant IDH1 vaccine in newly diagnosed glioma. Study information: Antecedent treatment encompassed radiotherapy, temozolomide, or their combination; the majority received both.

Findings of the study overall: Among top peripheral T cell clonotypes, changes seemed unrelated to pseudoprogression.

This table comes from immunoSEQ multiplex PCR, and its TCRdb copy is limited to in-frame clones, with some not included. This sample has 45,000 to 60,000 clones; around nine tenths occur once, and the top ten carry around 2.2%. The time point: week 11, during vaccination. Vaccination comprised doses that each held 300 ug of mutant IDH1 20-mer peptide, plus topical imiquimod. In its sample, this clone is medium-sized. Its antigen remains unidentified. Trimming took 1 base from V and 0 from J; bases not matched to a gene: 6. This CDR3 has 17 residues. Germline V lookup: CDR1 SGHAT, CDR2 FQNNGV. The rearrangement uses TRBV11-2 and TRBJ2-3; 8 bases are a match to TRBD2. The clonotype comes from a man aged 45-65 years with glioma. The source material was PBMCs, sampled from a glioma patient whose treatment included an IDH1 peptide vaccine. CDR3 residues: CASSLARGGRSTDTQYF. The CDR3 DNA reads as TGTGCCAGCAGCTTAGCCCGGGGGGGACGTAGCACAGATACGCAGTATTTT.